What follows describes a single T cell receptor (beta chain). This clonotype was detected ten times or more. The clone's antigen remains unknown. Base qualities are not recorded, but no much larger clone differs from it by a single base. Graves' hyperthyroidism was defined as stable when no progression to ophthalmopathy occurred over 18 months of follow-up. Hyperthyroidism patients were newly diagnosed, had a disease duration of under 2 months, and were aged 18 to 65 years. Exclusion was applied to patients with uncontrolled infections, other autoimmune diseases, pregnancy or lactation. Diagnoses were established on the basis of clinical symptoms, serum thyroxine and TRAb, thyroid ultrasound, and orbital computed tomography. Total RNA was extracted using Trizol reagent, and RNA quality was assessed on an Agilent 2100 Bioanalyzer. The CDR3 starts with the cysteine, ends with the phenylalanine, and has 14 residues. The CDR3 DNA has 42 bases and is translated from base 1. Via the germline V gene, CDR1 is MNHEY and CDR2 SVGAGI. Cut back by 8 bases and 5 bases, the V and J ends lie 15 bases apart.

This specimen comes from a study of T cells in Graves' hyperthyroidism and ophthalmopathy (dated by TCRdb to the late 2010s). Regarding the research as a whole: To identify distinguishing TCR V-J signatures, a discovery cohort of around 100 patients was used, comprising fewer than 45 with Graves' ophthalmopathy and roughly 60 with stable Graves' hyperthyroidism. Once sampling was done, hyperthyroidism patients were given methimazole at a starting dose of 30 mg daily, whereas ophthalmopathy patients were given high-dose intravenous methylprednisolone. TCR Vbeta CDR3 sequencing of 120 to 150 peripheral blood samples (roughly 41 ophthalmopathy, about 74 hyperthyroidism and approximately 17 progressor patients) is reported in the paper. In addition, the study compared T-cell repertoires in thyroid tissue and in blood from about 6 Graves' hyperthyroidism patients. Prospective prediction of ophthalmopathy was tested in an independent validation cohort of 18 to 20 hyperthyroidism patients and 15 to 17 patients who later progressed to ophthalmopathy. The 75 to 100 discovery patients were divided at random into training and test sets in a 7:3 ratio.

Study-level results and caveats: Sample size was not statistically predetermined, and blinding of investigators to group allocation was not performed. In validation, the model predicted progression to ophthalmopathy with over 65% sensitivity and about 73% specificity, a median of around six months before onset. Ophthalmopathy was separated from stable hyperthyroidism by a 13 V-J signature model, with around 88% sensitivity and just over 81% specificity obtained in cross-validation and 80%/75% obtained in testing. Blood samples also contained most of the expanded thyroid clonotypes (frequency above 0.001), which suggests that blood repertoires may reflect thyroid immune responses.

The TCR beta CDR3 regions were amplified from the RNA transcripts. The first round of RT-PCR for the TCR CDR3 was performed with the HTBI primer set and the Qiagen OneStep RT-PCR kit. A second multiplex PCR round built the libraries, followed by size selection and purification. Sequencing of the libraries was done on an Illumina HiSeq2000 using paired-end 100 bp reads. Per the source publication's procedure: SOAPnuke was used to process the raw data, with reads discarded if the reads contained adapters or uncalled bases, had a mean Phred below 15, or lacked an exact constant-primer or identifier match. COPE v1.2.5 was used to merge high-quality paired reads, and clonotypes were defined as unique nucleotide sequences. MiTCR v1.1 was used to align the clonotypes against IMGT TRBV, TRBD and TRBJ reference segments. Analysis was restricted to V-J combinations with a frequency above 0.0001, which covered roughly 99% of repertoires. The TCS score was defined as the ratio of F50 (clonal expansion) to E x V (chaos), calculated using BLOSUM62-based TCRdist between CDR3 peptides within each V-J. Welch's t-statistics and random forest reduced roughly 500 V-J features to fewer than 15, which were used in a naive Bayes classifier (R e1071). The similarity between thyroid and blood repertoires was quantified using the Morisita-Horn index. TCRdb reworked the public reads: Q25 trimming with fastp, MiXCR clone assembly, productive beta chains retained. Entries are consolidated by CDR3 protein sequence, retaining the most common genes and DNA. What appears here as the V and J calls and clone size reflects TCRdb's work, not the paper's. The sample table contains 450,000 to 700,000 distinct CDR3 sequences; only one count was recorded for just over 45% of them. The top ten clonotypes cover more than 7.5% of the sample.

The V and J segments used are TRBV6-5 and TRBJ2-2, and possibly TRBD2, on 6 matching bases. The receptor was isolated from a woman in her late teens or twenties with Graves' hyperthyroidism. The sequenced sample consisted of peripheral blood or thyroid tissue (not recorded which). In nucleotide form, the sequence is TGTGCCAGCGAGTTAGCGGAAGATACCGGGGAGCTGTTTTTT. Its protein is CASELAEDTGELFF.